This T cell receptor beta chain appears in the sequencing data of a study of cytomegalovirus exposure and HLA in healthy donors. The PCR used 60 Vbeta and 13 Jbeta primers. Sequenced by immunoSEQ multiplex PCR; TCRdb stores in-frame clones only, minus some. The table lists about 64,000 clones, approximately 85% of them singletons. Germline loops: CDR1 SGDLS, CDR2 YYNGEE. V lost 3 bases to trimming and J lost 1 base; unmatched junction nucleotides: 10. This CDR3 region has 18 residues. The sequenced sample was PBMCs. The chain uses TRBV9 and TRBJ2-3, with 11 bases aligning to TRBD2. The TCR sequence derives from a female donor in good health and CMV-seronegative. The CDR3 is CASSAGTSGWGGTDTQYF. The CDR3 DNA is TGTGCCAGCAGCGCCGGGACTAGCGGTTGGGGGGGCACAGATACGCAGTATTTT.